This T cell receptor (beta chain) was identified during a study of T cells in Graves' hyperthyroidism and ophthalmopathy. Germline CDR1 reads DFQATT; CDR2 reads SNEGSKA (reference sequence). The CDR3 length is 14 residues. The ends were cut back, 6 bases at V and 1 base at J, with 16 bases in the middle. What was amplified from RNA transcripts were TCR beta CDR3 regions. HTBI primers drove first-round RT-PCR of the TCR CDR3. TCRdb called the multiplex PCR reads again in MiXCR, with one record for every CDR3 protein. This sample has 190,000 or so distinct CDR3 sequences; about a sixth occur once, and the top ten carry around two fifths. Study-level findings and limits: It was a median 6.5 months before onset that the model predicted ophthalmopathy.

This clonotype appeared many times. Its antigen is still unknown. Fresh peripheral blood, more than 9 ml, yielded the PBMCs. Sequences were obtained from blood. The TCR sequence derives from a man aged 35-49 years with Graves' hyperthyroidism. The rearrangement joins TRBV20-1 to TRBJ2-7; possible D gene TRBD1, 7 bases. For the CDR3, the DNA is TGCAGTGCACTAAACAGGGGAGGATCCTACGAGCAGTACTTC. Residues: CSALNRGGSYEQYF.